Following are 5 T cell receptor beta chains from one sample sequenced in a study of regulatory T cells in long-lasting Graves disease. Arm-PCR of CDR3 regions and iRepertoire HTBI primers were used to build TCR beta libraries. From the multiplex PCR reads, TCRdb called clonotypes with MiXCR, one entry per CDR3 protein. The sample holds hundreds of thousands of distinct CDR3 sequences, about 16% seen once. Time point: newly diagnosed GD, antithyroid drugs for less than 3 months. From RNA extracted from PBMCs, the TCR library was made. These data are also associated with another study on T cells in Graves' hyperthyroidism and ophthalmopathy.

This specimen consisted of peripheral blood mononuclear cells (PBMCs), obtained at new diagnosis, from a patient treated with antithyroid drugs. All receptors derive from a woman between 25 and 40 years old with Graves disease.

This clonotype was picked up a small number of times. This chain uses TRBV7-2 with TRBJ2-4; D call uncertain. Trimming stripped 7 bases from V and 1 base from J, with 14 bases between. Germline CDR1 reads SGHTA; CDR2 reads FQGNSA. The CDR3 runs 15 residues. The CDR3 region has the DNA TGTGCCAGCACCCCGGGCGGATCGGCCAAAAACATTCAGTACTTC. Translation: CASTPGGSAKNIQYF. Variable domain in full (rest from reference TRBV7-2 and TRBJ2-4): GAGVSQSPSNKVTEKGKDVELRCDPISGHTALYWYRQSLGQGLEFLIYFQGNSAPDKSGLPSDRFSAERTGGSVSTLTIQRTQQEDSAVYLCASTPGGSAKNIQYFGAGTRLSVL.

A few counts support this clonotype. The rearrangement joins TRBV5-1 to TRBJ1-1, with D hard to call. CDR1 and CDR2 from the germline V gene are SGHRS and YFSETQ. V lost 1 base, J lost 4 bases, and 11 bases lay in between. This CDR3 comprises 14 residues. Written as DNA, the CDR3 is TGCGCCAGCAGCTTGTTCGTGGGAGTCACTGAAGCTTTCTTT. This sequence encodes CASSLFVGVTEAFF.

The table lists this clonotype with a few counts. The chain recombines TRBV5-1 with TRBJ2-7, with D maybe TRBD1 (5 bases). Trimming took 0 bases from V and 1 from J, leaving 11 bases between them. This CDR3 comprises 15 residues. Germline values: CDR1 SGHRS, CDR2 YFSETQ. The CDR3 is CASSLGGLRSYEQYF. The CDR3 nucleotides read TGCGCCAGCAGCTTGGGGGGCTTACGTTCCTACGAGCAGTACTTC.

V is TRBV7-9 and J is TRBJ2-3, with a possible D match to TRBD1 (5 bases). This CDR3 has 15 amino acids. V dropped 5 bases and J dropped 0 bases, with 12 bases sitting between them. Germline assignment: CDR1 SEHNR and CDR2 FQNEAQ (reference sequence). CDR3 DNA sequence: TGTGCCAGCAGCGAACAGGATCTTAGCACAGATACGCAGTATTTT. This sequence encodes CASSEQDLSTDTQYF.

This chain uses TRBV18 with TRBJ2-7; TRBD2 matches 8 bases. CDR1 is KGHSH, CDR2 LQKENI, per germline. This CDR3 contains 17 residues. Trimming at V came to 6 bases and at J to 3 bases, leaving 16 bases not matched to a gene. In DNA form, the CDR3 reads TGTGCCAGCTCGCCCAGGGTGGGGAGCGGGAGCATCTACGAGCAGTACTTC. Amino acid sequence: CASSPRVGSGSIYEQYF.